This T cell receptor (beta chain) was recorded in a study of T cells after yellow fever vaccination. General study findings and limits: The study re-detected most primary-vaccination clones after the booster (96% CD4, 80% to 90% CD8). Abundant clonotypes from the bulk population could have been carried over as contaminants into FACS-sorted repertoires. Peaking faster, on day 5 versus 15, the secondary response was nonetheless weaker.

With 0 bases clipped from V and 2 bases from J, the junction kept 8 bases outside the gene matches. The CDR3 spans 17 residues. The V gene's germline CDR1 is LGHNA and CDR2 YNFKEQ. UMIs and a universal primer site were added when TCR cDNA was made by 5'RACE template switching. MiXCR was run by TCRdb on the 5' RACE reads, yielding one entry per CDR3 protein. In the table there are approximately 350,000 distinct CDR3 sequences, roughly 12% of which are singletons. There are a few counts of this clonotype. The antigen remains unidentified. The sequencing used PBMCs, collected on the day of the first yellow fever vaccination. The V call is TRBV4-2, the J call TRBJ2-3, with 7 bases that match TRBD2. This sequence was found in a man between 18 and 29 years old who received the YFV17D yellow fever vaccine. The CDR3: CASSQETIAGTTDTQYF. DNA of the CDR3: TGTGCCAGCAGCCAAGAAACTATAGCGGGTACCACAGATACGCAGTATTTT.